The rows below give T cell receptor beta chains drawn from one sample of a study of T cell responses to AZD1222 COVID-19 vaccine. Sequencing was performed with immunoSEQ multiplex PCR; in TCRdb, only in-frame clones are kept and a portion is missing. The sample holds around 100,000 clones, 80% to 85% seen once. This specimen was peripheral blood, taken on day 0 of AZD1222 vaccination. The receptor source for this set is an adult in good health. Both conserved end residues are part of each CDR3. D genes are given only for firm matches. The size of a clone is reported for some rows only, either as once, few or many, or as a class for expanded clones.

NA TRBJ2-7 TRBV2 NA TGTGCCAGCAGTGAATTCGTCTCCTACGAGCAGTACTTC CASSEFVSYEQYF
NA TRBJ2-3 TRBV19 NA TGTGCCAGTAGTATTCCCGGAAAAGGGCAAGCAGATACGCAGTATTTT CASSIPGKGQADTQYF
NA TRBJ2-1 TRBV27 TRBD2 TGTGCCAGCAGTTTAGAGGGGACTACCAATGAGCAGTTCTTC CASSLEGTTNEQFF
NA TRBJ2-5 TRBV7-3 NA TGTGCCAGCAGGCGGGCGAAACGGGAGACCCAGTACTTC CASRRAKRETQYF
once TRBJ1-6 TRBV27 TRBD1 TGTGCCAGCACCCGATCTGACAGGGATAATTCACCCCTCCACTTT CASTRSDRDNSPLHF
NA TRBJ1-2 TRBV7-8 TRBD1 TGTGCCAGCAGCACAACCGGGACAGGGGGTGGCTACACCTTC CASSTTGTGGGYTF
NA TRBJ2-2 TRBV7-6 TRBD2 TGTGCCAGCAGCTTAGGCGGGAGGCCCACCGGGGAGCTGTTTTTT CASSLGGRPTGELFF
NA TRBJ2-7 TRBV28 NA TGTGCCAGCAGTTTGAGGGCGGATGCCTTCGACGAGCAGTACTTC CASSLRADAFDEQYF
NA TRBJ1-1 TRBV2 TRBD1 TGTGCCAGCAGACGGACAGGGAACACTGAAGCTTTCTTT CASRRTGNTEAFF
once TRBJ1-6 TRBV5-6 NA TGTGCCAGCAGCCGCCCGGTTGGCGGTAATTCACCCCTCCACTTT CASSRPVGGNSPLHF
NA TRBJ1-1 TRBV7-2 NA TGTGCCAGCAGCTTTGGACGGGGAGATGAAGCTTTCTTT CASSFGRGDEAFF
NA TRBJ1-2 TRBV28 NA TGTGCCCATAGTCCGGGCTATGGCTACACCTTC CAHSPGYGYTF
NA TRBJ1-3 TRBV27 NA TGTGCCAGCGCTCCTAGGGCGGGAATACGGTTGGGAAACACCATATATTTT CASAPRAGIRLGNTIYF
few TRBJ1-2 TRBV24-1 NA TGTGCCACCAGTGATTTCCGTGGTTCTGGCTACACCTTC CATSDFRGSGYTF
NA TRBJ1-1 TRBV4-2 NA TGTGCCAGCAGCCAAGAAGGGGGCACTGAAGCTTTCTTT CASSQEGGTEAFF
few TRBJ1-1 TRBV28 NA TGTGCCAGCAGTTTATCCGGGAACACTGAAGCTTTCTTT CASSLSGNTEAFF
NA TRBJ1-5 TRBV19 NA TGTGCCAGTAGTACCCCCCCGGAGCCCCAGCATTTT CASSTPPEPQHF
NA TRBJ2-1 TRBV23-1 TRBD1 TGCGCCAGCAGTGCTCCAGGGGGTACCTACAATGAGCAGTTCTTC CASSAPGGTYNEQFF
NA TRBJ1-5 TRBV18 NA TGTGCCAGCTCACCAGATAGCAATCAGCCCCAGCATTTT CASSPDSNQPQHF
NA TRBJ2-7 TRBV5-1 NA TGCGCCAGCAGCTTGGAACCGGGAACCTCCTACGAGCAGTACTTC CASSLEPGTSYEQYF
NA TRBJ2-5 TRBV6-5 TRBD1 TGTGCCAGCAGGGGTACAGGGGGCTGGGAGACCCAGTACTTC CASRGTGGWETQYF
NA TRBJ2-2 TRBV18 NA TGTGCCAGCTCACCACGAGAGGCCGGGGAGCTGTTTTTT CASSPREAGELFF
NA TRBJ1-1 TRBV14 TRBD1 TGTGCCAGCAGCCCCCTTGGACAGGGAGCGGACACTGAAGCTTTCTTT CASSPLGQGADTEAFF
few TRBJ2-5 TRBV27 NA TGTGCCAGCAGTAGGGGATTTGAAGAGACCCAGTACTTC CASSRGFEETQYF
NA TRBJ2-2 TRBV25-1 NA TGTGCCAGCAGCGGGTTCTACACCGGGGAGCTGTTTTTT CASSGFYTGELFF
NA TRBJ2-1 TRBV4-1 TRBD2 TGCGCCAGCAGCCGGGGACTAGCGGCCAACAATGAGCAGTTCTTC CASSRGLAANNEQFF
NA TRBJ1-5 TRBV28 NA TGTGCCAGCAGTTTGCGTGGGGGTCGGAATCAGCCCCAGCATTTT CASSLRGGRNQPQHF
NA TRBJ1-3 TRBV29-1 NA TGCAGCGGAGGGCAGGGGATAGACACCATATATTTT CSGGQGIDTIYF
NA TRBJ1-2 TRBV4-2 TRBD1 TGTGCCAGCAGCCCGACAGGGGCCTCATATGGCTACACCTTC CASSPTGASYGYTF
NA TRBJ2-7 TRBV7-2 NA TGTGCCAGCAGCTTGGCGGAGCTCTACGAGCAGTACTTC CASSLAELYEQYF
NA TRBJ1-6 TRBV19 NA TGTGCCAGTAGGGCGACCCCGTGGGATTCACCCCTCCACTTT CASRATPWDSPLHF
few TRBJ1-2 TRBV7-9 NA TGTGCCAGCAGCTTATCTCAGAATGGCTACACCTTC CASSLSQNGYTF
NA TRBJ1-2 TRBV6-5 NA TGTGCCAGCAGTCCTACAGGGTACGCGGGCTACACCTTC CASSPTGYAGYTF
once TRBJ2-7 TRBV11-2 NA TGTGCCAGCAGCTTCGGGGGTAGCGGAAACTTCTACGAGCAGTACTTC CASSFGGSGNFYEQYF
NA TRBJ1-2 TRBV6-5 NA TGTGCCAGCGTCGGTCAGGGTAACTATGGCTACACCTTC CASVGQGNYGYTF
few TRBJ2-1 TRBV12-3/TRBV12-4 NA TGTGCCAGCAGTTTCTACAATGAGCAGTTCTTC CASSFYNEQFF
once TRBJ1-5 TRBV6-4 NA TGTGCCAGCAGTGACTCGGGAAGAAATCAGCCCCAGCATTTT CASSDSGRNQPQHF
medium-sized TRBJ1-2 TRBV19 NA TGTGCCAGTAGTATCCCCGGGACTGGAAAAGGCTACACCTTC CASSIPGTGKGYTF
once TRBJ2-1 TRBV6-5 NA TGTGCCAGCAGTTACTTCGCCTCCTACAATGAGCAGTTCTTC CASSYFASYNEQFF
NA TRBJ2-7 TRBV28 NA TGTGCCAGCAGTTTATCCAGGGAGCAGTACTTC CASSLSREQYF
NA TRBJ1-2 TRBV5-1 TRBD1 TGCGCCAGCAGCTTGGGAACCAGGGGGCAGGCATTCTATGGCTACACCTTC CASSLGTRGQAFYGYTF
NA TRBJ2-7 TRBV6-2/TRBV6-3 NA TGTGCCAGCAGTTACGCCCTACGCCCCACCGAGCAGTACTTC CASSYALRPTEQYF